The source of this TCR beta chain is a study of T cells after yellow fever vaccination. Study overall: Sorting by CD3, CD45RA, CCR7 and CD95 gave EM, EMRA, CM and Tscm subsets. It was SMART-Seq v4 Ultra Low Input that prepared the fractions with low cell numbers.

TCRdb re-called the 5' RACE reads through MiXCR, storing one row per CDR3 protein. The sample carries around 25,000 distinct CDR3 sequences, approximately 3.2% recorded once. The germline gives CDR1 SGHNT, CDR2 YYREEE (reference sequence). The CDR3 length is 16 residues. Trimming removed 0 bases at V and 1 base at J, with 13 bases between. The sample holds many counts of this clonotype. Study findings and constraints: There was a possibility that FACS-sorted repertoires contained abundant clonotypes contaminating from the bulk population. Almost all vaccine-responding clonotypes were not detected in the sorted memory subsets at the day 0 time point.

V and J are TRBV5-4 and TRBJ1-1; TRBD1 is a possible D gene (5 bases). The material sequenced was PBMCs, either bulk or a sorted T-cell subset (CD4+, CD8+, memory, or dextramer-sorted; not recorded which), taken roughly 47 days after the first yellow fever vaccination. This clonotype was obtained from a man younger than 35 who received the YFV17D yellow fever vaccine. The CDR3 nucleotides are TGTGCCAGCAGCTTGGTCGCGACAGCAACGAACACTGAAGCTTTCTTT. As protein: CASSLVATATNTEAFF. The whole variable domain, filled in from reference TRBV5-4 and TRBJ1-1, reads ETGVTQSPTHLIKTRGQQVTLRCSSQSGHNTVSWYQQALGQGPQFIFQYYREEENGRGNFPPRFSGLQFPNYSSELNVNALELDDSALYLCASSLVATATNTEAFFGQGTRLTVV.